This entry concerns a single T cell receptor (beta chain). No antigen is known for it. Other DNA sequences from this sample encode an identical CDR3 as well. The data belong to a study of shared clonotypes between healthy human individuals. Study results and limitations: Across subsets, estimated richness was generally greater for naive than for memory populations. With few donors, the genetic and exposure-history diversity represented was limited.

The repertoire was sequenced with immunoSEQ multiplex PCR; TCRdb's copy has only in-frame clones and lacks some. The sample includes 800,000 to 1,200,000 clones, approximately 78% of them seen just once. This CDR3 spans 13 amino acids. The V gene end was trimmed by 1 base and the J gene end by 6 bases; junction bases not matched to a gene: 0. Germline lookup yields CDR1 SGHRS and CDR2 YFSETQ. This chain uses TRBV5-1 with TRBJ2-2, with 7 bases aligning to TRBD1. Sequenced: memory CD4+ T cells from PBMCs. Subset described: CD45RA-negative fraction. This TCR was sampled from a man younger than 35 in good health. Some clones in this sample may be carry-over from other donors' samples. DNA of the CDR3: TGCGCCAGCAGCTTGCAGGGGGCCGGGGAGCTGTTTTTT. This sequence encodes CASSLQGAGELFF.